This TCR beta chain was sequenced in a study of blood T cell repertoires in COVID-19. Study summary: Samples of COVID-19 (acute and convalescent) were obtained from the United States, Italy and Spain. Sample material is recorded as cDNA or gDNA derived from T cells, B-cell-depleted T cells, or PBMCs.

There are 14 residues in the CDR3. V shed 0 bases and J shed 5 bases, with 7 bases lying between them. The germline gives CDR1 SEHNR, CDR2 FQNEAQ (reference sequence). In the source study's methods: Amplification of reference gene primers provided the estimated nucleated cell counts. Clones were read by immunoSEQ multiplex PCR, and TCRdb kept only the in-frame ones, dropping some. V, J and clone size are taken as reported in that table, and D and trimming were inferred from the DNA itself. Among approximately 82,000 clones, 83% were seen once, and the ten largest hold about a sixth. Specimen: peripheral blood. This chain uses TRBV7-9 with TRBJ1-4; no reliable D call. The TCR was taken from a woman aged 55-70 years with acute or convalescent COVID-19. The CDR3 loop reads CASSLAAGNEKLFF. The CDR3 DNA sequence: TGTGCCAGCAGCTTAGCGGCGGGAAATGAAAAACTGTTTTTT.